Each of the 11 T cell receptor beta chains below was sequenced from the same sample in a study of T cell changes during pregnancy in multiple sclerosis. Assay used: immunoSEQ multiplex PCR; TCRdb lists only in-frame clones, some missing. The sample yields roughly 100,000 clones, 90% seen once. This sample comprised peripheral blood, obtained in the second trimester of pregnancy. These receptors came from a female donor in good health, enrolled as a control in a pregnancy study.

This chain uses TRBV9 with TRBJ1-2; D unresolved. V was shortened by 3 bases and J by 4 bases, with 13 bases between the two germline ends. This CDR3 is 14 amino acids long. CDR1 is SGDLS, CDR2 YYNGEE, per germline. The CDR3 region is CASSAPGGPYGYTF. CDR3 DNA: TGTGCCAGCAGCGCACCGGGAGGCCCCTATGGCTACACCTTC.

This rearrangement joins TRBV11-3 to TRBJ2-2, with TRBD2 as a possible D gene (6 bases). This CDR3 comprises 15 residues. The germline V gene has CDR1 SGHNT and CDR2 YENEEA. V was trimmed by 3 bases and J by 6 bases, leaving 14 bases between them. CDR3 bases: TGTGCCAGCAGCTTGGTTACTAGCTCGGCCGGGGAGCTGTTTTTT. Residues: CASSLVTSSAGELFF.

V is TRBV4-3 and J is TRBJ2-1, with a weak D call TRBD2 (5 bases). With 0 bases removed from V and 3 bases from J, the gap between germline ends came to 9 bases. CDR1 is LGHNA and CDR2 is YSLEER in the germline V gene. The CDR3 extends over 15 amino acids. This chain's CDR3 is CASSQDAGYYNEQFF. The CDR3 DNA sequence: TGCGCCAGCAGCCAAGACGCGGGCTACTACAATGAGCAGTTCTTC.

The chain links TRBV4-1 to TRBJ2-6; the D is unclear. This CDR3 has 18 residues. Germline values: CDR1 MGHRA, CDR2 YSYEKL. Trimming cost V 4 bases and J 1 base, with 17 bases left between them. For the CDR3, the DNA is TGCGCCAGCAGCCTTATCGGCAGGATTCCTTCTGGGGCCAACGTCCTGACTTTC. Protein: CASSLIGRIPSGANVLTF.

Here the CDR3 DNA reads TGTGCCAGCAGTCAGGACAGGACGTCCTACAATGAGCAGTTCTTC. Translating gives CASSQDRTSYNEQFF. The chain recombines TRBV2 with TRBJ2-1, with 7 bases that match TRBD1. Germline loops: CDR1 SNHLY, CDR2 FYNNEI. The ends lost 5 bases at V and 1 base at J; junction bases unmatched: 5. This CDR3 contains 15 residues. Variable domain in full (rest from reference TRBV2 and TRBJ2-1): EPEVTQTPSHQVTQMGQEVILRCVPISNHLYFYWYRQILGQKVEFLVSFYNNEISEKSEIFDDQFSVERPDGSNFTLKIRSTKLEDSAMYFCASSQDRTSYNEQFFGPGTRLTVL.

V is TRBV5-6 and J is TRBJ2-7; possible D gene TRBD1, 6 bases. Trimming took 6 bases from V and 5 from J, leaving 15 bases between them. CDR1 and CDR2 from the germline V gene are SGHDT and YYEEEE. The CDR3 runs 13 residues. CDR3: CASTRYPGDEQYF. CDR3 sequence (DNA): TGTGCCAGCACCCGATATCCAGGGGACGAGCAGTACTTC.

V usage is TRBV11-2 and J usage is TRBJ1-3, with 9 bases identical to TRBD1. Germline loops: CDR1 SGHAT, CDR2 FQNNGV. The V segment lost 5 bases and the J segment 1 base; nucleotides outside the gene matches: 3. The CDR3 sequence is 15 residues long. CDR3 loop: CASSVGTGSGNTIYF. CDR3 DNA sequence: TGTGCCAGCAGCGTAGGGACAGGGTCTGGAAACACCATATATTTT.

The chain employs TRBV27 and TRBJ2-7, with D possibly being TRBD2 (6 bases). Germline assignment: CDR1 MNHEY and CDR2 SMNVEV (reference sequence). CDR3 size: 14 residues. Trimming removed 3 bases from V and 4 bases from J, with 13 bases in between. CDR3 in DNA: TGTGCCAGCAGTTTCCTCCGGGGGAGGTACGAGCAGTACTTC. Amino acid sequence: CASSFLRGRYEQYF.

The chain carries TRBV7-2 and TRBJ2-1; TRBD2 is a possible D gene (6 bases). The ends were cut back, 5 bases at V and 7 bases at J, with 12 bases in the middle. The CDR3 is made up of 13 amino acids. The V gene's germline CDR1 is SGHTA and CDR2 FQGNSA. The chain's CDR3 is CASSIRRENEQFF. In DNA, the CDR3 is TGTGCCAGCAGCATCCGGAGGGAGAATGAGCAGTTCTTC.

The chain employs TRBV5-5 and TRBJ2-1; 8 bases map to TRBD1. Germline loops: CDR1 SGHKS, CDR2 YYEKEE (reference sequence). J gave up 0 bases and V 5 bases, and 10 bases lay outside the gene matches. The CDR3 totals 17 residues. The CDR3 sequence: CASREDRTGGSYNEQFF. In DNA form, the CDR3 reads TGTGCCAGCAGGGAAGACCGAACAGGGGGCTCCTACAATGAGCAGTTCTTC.

This clone has a handful of counts. The chain uses TRBV15 and TRBJ1-1; 9 bases line up with TRBD1. The germline V gene encodes CDR1 LNHNV and CDR2 YYDKDF (reference sequence). The CDR3 spans 17 residues. V lost 0 bases, J lost 6 bases, and 11 bases stayed unmatched. For the CDR3, the DNA is TGTGCCACCAGCAGAGATATTGCGGACAGGGGCCCCCCTGAAGCTTTCTTT. Translating gives CATSRDIADRGPPEAFF.